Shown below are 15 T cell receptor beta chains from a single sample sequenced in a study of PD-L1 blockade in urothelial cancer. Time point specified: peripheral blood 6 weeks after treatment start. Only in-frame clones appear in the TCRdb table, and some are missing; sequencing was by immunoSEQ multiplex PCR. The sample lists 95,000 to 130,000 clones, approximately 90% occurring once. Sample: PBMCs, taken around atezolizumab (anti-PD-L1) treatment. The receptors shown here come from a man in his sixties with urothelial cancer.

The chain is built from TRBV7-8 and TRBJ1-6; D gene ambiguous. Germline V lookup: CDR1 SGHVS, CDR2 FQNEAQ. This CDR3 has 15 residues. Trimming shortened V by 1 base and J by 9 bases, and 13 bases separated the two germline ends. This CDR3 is CASSLGSGVSSPLHF. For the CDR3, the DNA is TGTGCCAGCAGCTTAGGGTCCGGAGTTAGTTCACCCCTCCACTTT.

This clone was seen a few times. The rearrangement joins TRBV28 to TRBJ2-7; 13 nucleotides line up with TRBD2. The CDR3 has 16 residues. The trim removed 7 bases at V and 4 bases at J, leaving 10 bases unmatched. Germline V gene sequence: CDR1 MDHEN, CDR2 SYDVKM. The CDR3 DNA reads TGTGCCAGCATCGGGTGGGGGACTAGCGGGGCTTACGAGCAGTACTTC. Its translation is CASIGWGTSGAYEQYF.

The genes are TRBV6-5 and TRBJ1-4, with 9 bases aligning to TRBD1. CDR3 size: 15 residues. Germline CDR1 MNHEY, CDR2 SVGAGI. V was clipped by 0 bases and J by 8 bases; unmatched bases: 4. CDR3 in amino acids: CASSYSTGGEEKLFF. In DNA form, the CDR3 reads TGTGCCAGCAGTTACTCGACAGGGGGTGAAGAAAAACTGTTTTTT.

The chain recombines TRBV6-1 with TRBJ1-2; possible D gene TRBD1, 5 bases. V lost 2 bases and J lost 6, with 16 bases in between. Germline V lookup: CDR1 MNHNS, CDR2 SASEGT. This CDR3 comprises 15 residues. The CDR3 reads CASSETPGQGHGYTF. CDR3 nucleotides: TGTGCCAGCAGTGAAACCCCTGGGCAGGGCCATGGCTACACCTTC.

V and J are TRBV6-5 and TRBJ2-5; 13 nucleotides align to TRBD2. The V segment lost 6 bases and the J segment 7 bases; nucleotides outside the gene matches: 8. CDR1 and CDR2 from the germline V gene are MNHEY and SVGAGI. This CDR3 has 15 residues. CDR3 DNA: TGTGCCAGCAGCCCTGGACTAGCGGGAGAAGGGACCCAGTACTTC. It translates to CASSPGLAGEGTQYF.

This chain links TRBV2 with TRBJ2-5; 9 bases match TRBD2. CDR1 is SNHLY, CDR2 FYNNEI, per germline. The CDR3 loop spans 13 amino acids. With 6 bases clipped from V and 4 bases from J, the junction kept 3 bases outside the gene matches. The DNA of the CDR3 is TGTGCCAGCAGCAGTAGCGGGGGAGAGACCCAGTACTTC. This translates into CASSSSGGETQYF.

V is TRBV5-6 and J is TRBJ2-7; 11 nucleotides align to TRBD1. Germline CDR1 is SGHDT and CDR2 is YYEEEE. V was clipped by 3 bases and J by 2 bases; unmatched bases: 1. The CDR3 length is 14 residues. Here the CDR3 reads CASSWGQGAYEQYF. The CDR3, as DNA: TGTGCCAGCAGCTGGGGACAGGGGGCCTACGAGCAGTACTTC.

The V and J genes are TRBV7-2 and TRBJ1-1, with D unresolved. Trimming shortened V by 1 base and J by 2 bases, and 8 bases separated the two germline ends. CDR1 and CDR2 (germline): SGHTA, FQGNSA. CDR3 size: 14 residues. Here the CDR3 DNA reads TGTGCCAGCAGCTTAGGGGCCAGAAACACTGAAGCTTTCTTT. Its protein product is CASSLGARNTEAFF.

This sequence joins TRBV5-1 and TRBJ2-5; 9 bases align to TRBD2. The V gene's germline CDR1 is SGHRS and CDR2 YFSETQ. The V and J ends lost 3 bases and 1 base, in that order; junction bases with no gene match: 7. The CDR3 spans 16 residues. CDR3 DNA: TGCGCCAGCAGCTACGCTAGCGGGGCCCCCCAAGAGACCCAGTACTTC. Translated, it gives CASSYASGAPQETQYF.

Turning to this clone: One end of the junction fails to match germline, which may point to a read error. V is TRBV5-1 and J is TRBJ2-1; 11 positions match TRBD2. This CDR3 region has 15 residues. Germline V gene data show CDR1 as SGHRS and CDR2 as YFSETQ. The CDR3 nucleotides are TGCGCCAGCAGTTTGGGACTAGCGGCGTTGAATGAGCAGTTCTTC. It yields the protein CASSLGLAALNEQFF.

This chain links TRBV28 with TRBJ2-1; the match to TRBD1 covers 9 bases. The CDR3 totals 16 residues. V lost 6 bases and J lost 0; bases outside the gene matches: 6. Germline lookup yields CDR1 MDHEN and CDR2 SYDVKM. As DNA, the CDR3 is TGTGCCAGCAGCTCAACGGACAGGGGCTCCTACAATGAGCAGTTCTTC. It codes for CASSSTDRGSYNEQFF. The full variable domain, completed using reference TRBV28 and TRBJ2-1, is DVKVTQSSRYLVKRTGEKVFLECVQDMDHENMFWYRQDPGLGLRLIYFSYDVKMKEKGDIPEGYSVSREKKERFSLILESASTNQTSMYLCASSSTDRGSYNEQFFGPGTRLTVL.

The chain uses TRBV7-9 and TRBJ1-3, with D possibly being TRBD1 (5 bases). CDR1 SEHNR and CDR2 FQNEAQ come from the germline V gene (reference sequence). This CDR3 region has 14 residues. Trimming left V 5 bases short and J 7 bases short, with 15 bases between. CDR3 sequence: CASSRTTIGNTIYF. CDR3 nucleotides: TGTGCCAGCAGCAGGACAACTATCGGGAACACCATATATTTT.

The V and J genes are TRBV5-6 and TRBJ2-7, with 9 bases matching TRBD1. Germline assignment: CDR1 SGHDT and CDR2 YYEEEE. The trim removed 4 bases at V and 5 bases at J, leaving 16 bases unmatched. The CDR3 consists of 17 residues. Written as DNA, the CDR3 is TGTGCCAGCAGCGGATTAGTTAGGACAGGGGAGCTTAACGAGCAGTACTTC. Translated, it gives CASSGLVRTGELNEQYF.

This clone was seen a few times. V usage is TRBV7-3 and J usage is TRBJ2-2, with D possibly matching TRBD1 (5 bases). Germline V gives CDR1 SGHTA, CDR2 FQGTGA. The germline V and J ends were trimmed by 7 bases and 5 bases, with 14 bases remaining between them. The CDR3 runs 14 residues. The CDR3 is CASMPTTGTGELFF. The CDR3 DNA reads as TGTGCCAGCATGCCGACAACAGGAACCGGGGAGCTGTTTTTT.

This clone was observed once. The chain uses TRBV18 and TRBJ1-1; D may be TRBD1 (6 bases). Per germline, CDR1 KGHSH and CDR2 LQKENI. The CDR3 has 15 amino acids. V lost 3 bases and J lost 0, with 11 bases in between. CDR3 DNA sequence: TGTGCCAGCTCACCCAGACAGGTCATGAACACTGAAGCTTTCTTT. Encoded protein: CASSPRQVMNTEAFF.